The 10 T cell receptor beta chains presented below share a single source sample, sequenced in a study of T-cell memory formation after mild COVID-19. Via MiXCR, TCRdb re-called the 5' RACE reads, giving one row per CDR3 protein. The table includes 550,000 to 700,000 distinct CDR3 sequences, around 15% detected once. The sequenced material came from PBMCs or a T cell subset sorted from them (not recorded which). Every receptor here comes from an adult woman who had mild COVID-19 (a few samples of this study predate the infection). Cell type and time point are not known.

The chain links TRBV6-6 to TRBJ2-1, with D tentatively TRBD2 (6 bases). The CDR3 consists of 16 residues. With 6 bases removed from V and 9 bases from J, the gap between germline ends came to 24 bases. Germline V CDR1 and CDR2: MNHNY, SVGAGI (reference sequence). The CDR3 sequence is CASSLPGEFFRGEQFF. The CDR3 DNA follows: TGTGCCAGCAGCCTACCGGGGGAGTTTTTTAGGGGTGAGCAGTTCTTC.

This clonotype came up a few times. The chain is built from TRBV12-3 or TRBV12-4 and TRBJ2-1, with 16 bases identical to TRBD2. The CDR3 extends over 21 amino acids. V shed 6 bases and J 0 bases; nucleotides not matched to a gene: 14. Here the CDR3 reads CASSPQIGTSGGDYSYNEQFF. In DNA, the CDR3 is TGTGCCAGCAGCCCCCAGATCGGGACTAGCGGGGGGGACTACTCCTACAATGAGCAGTTCTTC.

The chain employs TRBV29-1 and TRBJ2-3; TRBD1 matches at 9 bases. The junction had 8 bases not matched to a gene; V was cut back by 4 bases and J by 3 bases. CDR1 is SQVTM and CDR2 is ANQGSEA in the germline V gene. CDR3 length: 15 residues. The CDR3 DNA reads as TGCAGCGTTGGTAGGACAGGGGTTTTGACAGATACGCAGTATTTT. Translation gives CSVGRTGVLTDTQYF.

This clonotype was counted at least ten times. The V call is TRBV19, the J call TRBJ1-6; a weak D match, TRBD1 (5 bases). Germline V gene data show CDR1 as LNHDA and CDR2 as SQIVND (reference sequence). V lost 6 bases to trimming and J lost 7 bases, with 16 bases between them. This CDR3 has 15 amino acids. This CDR3 reads CASSTFRDRNSPLHF. As DNA, the CDR3 is TGTGCCAGTAGCACCTTCAGGGACCGAAATTCACCCCTCCACTTT.

The rearrangement links TRBV27 to TRBJ1-1; D may be TRBD1 (5 bases). In germline, CDR1 is MNHEY, CDR2 SMNVEV (reference sequence). This CDR3 has 13 residues. Trimming took 3 bases from V and 5 from J, leaving 10 bases between them. CDR3 protein: CASSFGEGTEAFF. DNA of the CDR3: TGTGCCAGCAGTTTTGGGGAGGGGACTGAAGCTTTCTTT.

This clonotype appeared many times. The rearrangement links TRBV20-1 to TRBJ2-1; D is perhaps TRBD1 (5 bases). The CDR3 contains 12 residues. Germline V gene data show CDR1 as DFQATT and CDR2 as SNEGSKA (reference sequence). Between the trimmed V and J ends, which lost 3 bases and 6 bases, there was a span of 9 bases. In DNA form, the CDR3 reads TGCAGTGCTAGTCGTACAGGCAATGAGCAGTTCTTC. Translated: CSASRTGNEQFF.

The chain recombines TRBV12-3 or TRBV12-4 with TRBJ1-2, with TRBD1 matching 9 bases. The CDR3 covers 17 residues. V shed 5 bases, J shed 5 bases, and the junction held 15 bases outside the gene matches. The CDR3 protein is CASSTSGTGRAFYGYTF. The CDR3 DNA is TGTGCCAGCAGTACATCGGGGACAGGGAGGGCCTTTTATGGCTACACCTTC.

V usage is TRBV9 and J usage is TRBJ2-3; 7 bases match TRBD2. Trimming cost V 4 bases and J 5 bases; bases outside gene matches: 10. The CDR3 contains 15 residues. The germline CDR1 and CDR2 sequences are SGDLS and YYNGEE. The CDR3 DNA reads as TGTGCCAGCAGCAACGGACCCACGGGGGGAGATACGCAGTATTTT. It specifies CASSNGPTGGDTQYF.

V and J are TRBV20-1 and TRBJ2-7; 15 positions agree with TRBD2. The CDR3 runs 16 residues. The junction had 7 bases not matched to a gene; V was cut back by 4 bases and J by 3 bases. Germline loops: CDR1 DFQATT, CDR2 SNEGSKA (reference sequence). The CDR3 protein is CSATPWTSGRVYEQYF. In nucleotides, the CDR3 is TGCAGTGCTACCCCGTGGACTAGCGGGAGGGTCTACGAGCAGTACTTC.

The chain is built from TRBV7-2 and TRBJ2-7, with TRBD1 matching 8 bases. V trimming: 5 bases; J trimming: 1 base; junction bases outside the gene matches: 4. CDR1 SGHTA and CDR2 FQGNSA come from the germline V gene. CDR3 length: 14 amino acids. Here the CDR3 reads CASSVDRGSYEQYF. DNA of the CDR3: TGTGCCAGCAGCGTCGACAGGGGATCCTACGAGCAGTACTTC.